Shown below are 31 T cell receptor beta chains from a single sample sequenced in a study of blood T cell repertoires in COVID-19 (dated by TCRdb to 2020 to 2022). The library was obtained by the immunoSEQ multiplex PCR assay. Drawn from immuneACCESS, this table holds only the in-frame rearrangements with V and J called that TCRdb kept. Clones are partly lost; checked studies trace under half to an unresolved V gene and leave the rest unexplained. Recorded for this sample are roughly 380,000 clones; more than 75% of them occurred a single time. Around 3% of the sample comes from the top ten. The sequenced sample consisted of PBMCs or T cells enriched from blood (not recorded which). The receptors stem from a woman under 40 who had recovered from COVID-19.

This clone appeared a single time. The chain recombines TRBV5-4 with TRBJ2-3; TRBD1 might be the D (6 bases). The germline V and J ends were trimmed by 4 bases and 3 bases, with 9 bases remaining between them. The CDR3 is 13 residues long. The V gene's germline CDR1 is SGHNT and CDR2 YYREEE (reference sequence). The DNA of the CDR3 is TGTGCCAGCAGCGCGGACAGTACAGATACGCAGTATTTT. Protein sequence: CASSADSTDTQYF.

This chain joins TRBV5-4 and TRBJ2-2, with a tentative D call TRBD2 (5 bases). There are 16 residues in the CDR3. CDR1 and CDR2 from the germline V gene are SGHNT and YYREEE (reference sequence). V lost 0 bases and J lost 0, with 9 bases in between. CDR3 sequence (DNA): TGTGCCAGCAGCTTGGGAGCGGATACGAACACCGGGGAGCTGTTTTTT. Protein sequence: CASSLGADTNTGELFF.

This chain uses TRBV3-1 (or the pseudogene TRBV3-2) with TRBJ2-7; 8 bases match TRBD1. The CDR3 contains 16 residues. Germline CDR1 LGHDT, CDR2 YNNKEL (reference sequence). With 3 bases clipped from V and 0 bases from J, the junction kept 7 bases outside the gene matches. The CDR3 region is CASSQGGQVNSYEQYF. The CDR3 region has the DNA TGTGCCAGCAGCCAGGGGGGACAGGTAAACTCCTACGAGCAGTACTTC.

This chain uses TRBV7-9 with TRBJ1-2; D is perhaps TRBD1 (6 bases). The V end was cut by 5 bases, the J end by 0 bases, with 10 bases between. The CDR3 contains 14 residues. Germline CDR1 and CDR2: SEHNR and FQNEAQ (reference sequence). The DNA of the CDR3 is TGTGCCAGCAGCCATTCAGGGGCTAACTATGGCTACACCTTC. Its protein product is CASSHSGANYGYTF. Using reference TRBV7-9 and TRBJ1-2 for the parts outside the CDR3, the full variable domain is DTGVSQNPRHKITKRGQNVTFRCDPISEHNRLYWYRQTLGQGPEFLTYFQNEAQLEKSRLLSDRFSAERPKGSFSTLEIQRTEQGDSAMYLCASSHSGANYGYTFGSGTRLTVV.

The CDR3 DNA follows: TGCGCCAGCAGCTTGGAGGGCAGGGGCGATGAAGCTTTCTTT. Protein: CASSLEGRGDEAFF. This rearrangement joins TRBV5-1 to TRBJ1-1; tentatively, D is TRBD1 (6 bases). The V end was cut by 0 bases, the J end by 7 bases, with 13 bases between. Germline loops: CDR1 SGHRS, CDR2 YFSETQ. The CDR3 is made up of 14 amino acids.

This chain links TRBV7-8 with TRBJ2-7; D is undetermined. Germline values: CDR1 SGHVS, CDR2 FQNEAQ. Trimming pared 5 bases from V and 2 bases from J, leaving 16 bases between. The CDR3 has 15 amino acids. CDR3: CASSPTGAVPYEQYF. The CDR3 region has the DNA TGTGCCAGCAGCCCAACCGGTGCGGTACCCTACGAGCAGTACTTC.

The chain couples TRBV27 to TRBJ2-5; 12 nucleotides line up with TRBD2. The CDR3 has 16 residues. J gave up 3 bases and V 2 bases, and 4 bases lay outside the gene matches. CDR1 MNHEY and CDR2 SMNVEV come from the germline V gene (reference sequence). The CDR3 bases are TGTGCCAGCAGTTTAATTCTAGCGGGGGGGAAAGAGACCCAGTACTTC. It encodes CASSLILAGGKETQYF.

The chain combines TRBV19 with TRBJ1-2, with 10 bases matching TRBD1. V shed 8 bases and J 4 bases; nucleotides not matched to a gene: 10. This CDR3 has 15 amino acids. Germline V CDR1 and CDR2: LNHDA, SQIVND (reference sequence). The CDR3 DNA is TGTGCCAGTGGGGATCCGGGACAGGGGATCTATGGCTACACCTTC. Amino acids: CASGDPGQGIYGYTF.

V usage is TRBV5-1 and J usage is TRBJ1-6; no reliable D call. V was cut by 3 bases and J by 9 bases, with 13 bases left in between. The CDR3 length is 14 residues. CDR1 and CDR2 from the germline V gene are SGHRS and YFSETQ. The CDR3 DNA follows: TGCGCCAGCAGCTATGAGGGTGAGGGTTCACCCCTCCACTTT. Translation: CASSYEGEGSPLHF.

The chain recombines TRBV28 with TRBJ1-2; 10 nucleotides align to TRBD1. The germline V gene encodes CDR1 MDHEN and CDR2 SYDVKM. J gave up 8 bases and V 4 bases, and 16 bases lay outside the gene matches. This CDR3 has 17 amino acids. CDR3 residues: CASSSYHIPGTGVGYTF. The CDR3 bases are TGTGCCAGCAGTTCCTACCACATCCCCGGGACAGGGGTCGGCTACACCTTC.

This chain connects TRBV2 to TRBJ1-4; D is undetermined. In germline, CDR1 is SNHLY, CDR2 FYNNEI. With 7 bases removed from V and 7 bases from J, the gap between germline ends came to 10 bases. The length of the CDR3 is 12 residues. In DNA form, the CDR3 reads TGTGCCAGCATGAACTCTGGTGAAAAACTGTTTTTT. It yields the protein CASMNSGEKLFF.

The CDR3 bases are TGTGCCAGCAGTTTGCGTAGGACTAGCGGGACGGTGGCAGATACGCAGTATTTT. Translated: CASSLRRTSGTVADTQYF. The chain carries TRBV27 and TRBJ2-3, with TRBD2 matching over 12 bases. This CDR3 region has 18 residues. J lost 4 bases, V lost 3 bases, and 11 bases had no gene match. CDR1 MNHEY and CDR2 SMNVEV come from the germline V gene (reference sequence).

The CDR3 sequence is CASTTGGRQPQHF. CDR3 bases: TGTGCCAGTACTACAGGGGGCCGACAGCCCCAGCATTTT. The chain uses TRBV19 and TRBJ1-5; 9 bases align to TRBD1. The junction had 5 bases not matched to a gene; V was cut back by 7 bases and J by 7 bases. This CDR3 region has 13 residues. Germline CDR1 reads LNHDA; CDR2 reads SQIVND (reference sequence).

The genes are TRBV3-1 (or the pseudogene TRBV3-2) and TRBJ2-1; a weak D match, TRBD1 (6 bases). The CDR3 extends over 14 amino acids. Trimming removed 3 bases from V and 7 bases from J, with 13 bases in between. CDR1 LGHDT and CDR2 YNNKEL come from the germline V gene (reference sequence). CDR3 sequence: CASSHPGQKNEQFF. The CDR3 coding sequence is TGTGCCAGCAGCCACCCGGGACAAAAGAATGAGCAGTTCTTC.

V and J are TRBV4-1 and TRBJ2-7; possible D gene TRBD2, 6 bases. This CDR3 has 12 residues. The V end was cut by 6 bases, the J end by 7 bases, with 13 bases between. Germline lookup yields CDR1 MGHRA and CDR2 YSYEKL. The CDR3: CASRSPGGEQYF. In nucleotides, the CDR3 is TGCGCCAGCAGGTCCCCTGGGGGGGAGCAGTACTTC.

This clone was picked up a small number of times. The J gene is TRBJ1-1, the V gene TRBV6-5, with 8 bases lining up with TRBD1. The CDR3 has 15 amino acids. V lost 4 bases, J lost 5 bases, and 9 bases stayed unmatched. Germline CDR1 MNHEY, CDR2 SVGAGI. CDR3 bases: TGTGCCAGCAGTTCAACTCAGGGGGCTAGAACTGAAGCTTTCTTT. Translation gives CASSSTQGARTEAFF.

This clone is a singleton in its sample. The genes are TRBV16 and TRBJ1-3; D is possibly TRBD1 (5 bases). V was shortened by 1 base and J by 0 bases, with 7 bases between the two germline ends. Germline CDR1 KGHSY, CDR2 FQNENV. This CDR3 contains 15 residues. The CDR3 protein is CASSQLGDSGNTIYF. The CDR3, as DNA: TGTGCCAGCAGCCAATTAGGGGACTCTGGAAACACCATATATTTT.

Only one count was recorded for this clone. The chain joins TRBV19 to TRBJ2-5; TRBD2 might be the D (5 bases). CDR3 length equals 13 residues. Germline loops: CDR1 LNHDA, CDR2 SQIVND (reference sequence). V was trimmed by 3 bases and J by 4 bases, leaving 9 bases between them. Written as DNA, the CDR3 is TGTGCCAGTAGTATTGACCGGGGAGAGACCCAGTACTTC. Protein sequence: CASSIDRGETQYF.

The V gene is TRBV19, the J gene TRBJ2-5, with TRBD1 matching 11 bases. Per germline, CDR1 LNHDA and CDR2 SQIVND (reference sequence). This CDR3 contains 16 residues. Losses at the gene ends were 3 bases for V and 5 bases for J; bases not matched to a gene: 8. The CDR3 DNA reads TGTGCCAGTAGTATGATCGGACAGGGGGCTGGGGAGACCCAGTACTTC. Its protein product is CASSMIGQGAGETQYF.

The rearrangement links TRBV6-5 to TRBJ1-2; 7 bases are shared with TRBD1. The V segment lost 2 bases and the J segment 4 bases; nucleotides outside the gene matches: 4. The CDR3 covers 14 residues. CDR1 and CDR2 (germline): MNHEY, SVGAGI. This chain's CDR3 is CASSYRGLFYGYTF. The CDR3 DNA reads TGTGCCAGCAGTTACAGGGGGCTATTCTATGGCTACACCTTC.

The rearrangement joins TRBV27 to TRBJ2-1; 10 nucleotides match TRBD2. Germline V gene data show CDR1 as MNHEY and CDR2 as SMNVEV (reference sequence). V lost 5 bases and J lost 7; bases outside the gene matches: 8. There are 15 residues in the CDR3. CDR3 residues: CASSHPSGSSNEQFF. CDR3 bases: TGTGCCAGCAGTCACCCTAGCGGGAGTTCTAATGAGCAGTTCTTC.

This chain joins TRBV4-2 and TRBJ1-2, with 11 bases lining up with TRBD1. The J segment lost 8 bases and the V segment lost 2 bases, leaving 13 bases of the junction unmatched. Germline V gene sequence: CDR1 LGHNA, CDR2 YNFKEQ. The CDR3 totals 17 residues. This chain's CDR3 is CASSQSSLDRGLWGYTF. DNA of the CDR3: TGTGCCAGCAGCCAATCTTCCTTGGACAGGGGGCTTTGGGGCTACACCTTC.

The CDR3 region is CASSSGQANEKLFF. The CDR3 DNA follows: TGCGCCAGCAGCTCCGGACAGGCTAATGAAAAACTGTTTTTT. The chain combines TRBV5-1 with TRBJ1-4, with 7 bases fitting TRBD1. The V segment lost 3 bases and the J segment 3 bases; nucleotides outside the gene matches: 2. The CDR3 contains 14 residues. Germline V gene data show CDR1 as SGHRS and CDR2 as YFSETQ.

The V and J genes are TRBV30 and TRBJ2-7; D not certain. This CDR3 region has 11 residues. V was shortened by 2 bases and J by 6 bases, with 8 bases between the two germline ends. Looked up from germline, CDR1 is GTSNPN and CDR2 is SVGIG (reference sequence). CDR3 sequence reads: CAWSNGAEQYF. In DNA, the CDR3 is TGTGCCTGGAGTAATGGAGCCGAGCAGTACTTC.

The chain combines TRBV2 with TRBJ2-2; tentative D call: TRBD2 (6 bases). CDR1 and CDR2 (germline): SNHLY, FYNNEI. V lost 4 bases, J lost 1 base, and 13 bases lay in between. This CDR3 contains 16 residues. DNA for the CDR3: TGTGCCAGCAGTGCTTCGGGGGTTGGGAACACCGGGGAGCTGTTTTTT. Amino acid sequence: CASSASGVGNTGELFF.

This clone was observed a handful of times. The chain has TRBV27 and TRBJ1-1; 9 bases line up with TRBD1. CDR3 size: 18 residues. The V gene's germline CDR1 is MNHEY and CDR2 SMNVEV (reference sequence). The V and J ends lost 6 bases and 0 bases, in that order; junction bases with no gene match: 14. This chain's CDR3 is CASSRIPGTGFMNTEAFF. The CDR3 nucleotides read TGTGCCAGCAGCCGGATCCCCGGGACAGGGTTCATGAACACTGAAGCTTTCTTT.

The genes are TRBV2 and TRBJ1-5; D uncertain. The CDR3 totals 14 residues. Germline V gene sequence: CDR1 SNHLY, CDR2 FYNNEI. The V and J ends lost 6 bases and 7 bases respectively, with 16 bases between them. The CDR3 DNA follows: TGTGCCAGCAGCGCTACTACTGGTGACCAGCCCCAGCATTTT. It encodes CASSATTGDQPQHF.

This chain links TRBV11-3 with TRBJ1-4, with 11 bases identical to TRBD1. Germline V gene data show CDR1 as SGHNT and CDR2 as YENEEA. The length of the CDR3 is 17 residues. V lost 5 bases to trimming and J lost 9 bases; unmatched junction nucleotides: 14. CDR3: CASSPPRGGTGGKKLFF. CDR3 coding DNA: TGTGCCAGCAGCCCCCCTCGGGGCGGGACAGGGGGGAAAAAACTGTTTTTT.

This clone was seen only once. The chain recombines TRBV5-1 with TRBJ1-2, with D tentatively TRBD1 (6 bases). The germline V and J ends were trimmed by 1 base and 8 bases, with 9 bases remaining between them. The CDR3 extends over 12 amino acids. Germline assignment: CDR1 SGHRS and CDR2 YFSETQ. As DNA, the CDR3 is TGCGCCAGCAGCTTGTACAGGGACGGCTACACCTTC. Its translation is CASSLYRDGYTF.

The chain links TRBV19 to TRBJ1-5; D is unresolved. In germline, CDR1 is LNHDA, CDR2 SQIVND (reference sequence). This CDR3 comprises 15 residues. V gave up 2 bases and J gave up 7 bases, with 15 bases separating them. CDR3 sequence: CASSIRLAGLQPQHF. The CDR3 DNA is TGTGCCAGTAGTATAAGGCTGGCAGGACTCCAGCCCCAGCATTTT.

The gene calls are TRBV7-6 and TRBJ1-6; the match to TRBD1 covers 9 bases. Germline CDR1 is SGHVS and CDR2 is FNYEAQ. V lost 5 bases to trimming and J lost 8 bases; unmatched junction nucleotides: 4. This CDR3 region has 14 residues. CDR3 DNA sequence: TGTGCCAGCAGCACCGGGACAGGGTATTCACCCCTCCACTTT. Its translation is CASSTGTGYSPLHF.